This T cell receptor beta chain comes out of a study of T cells after yellow fever vaccination. The wider study: SMART-Seq v4 Ultra Low Input served to prepare low-cell-number fractions.

Points from the study as a whole: Highly abundant clonotypes carried over from the bulk population could end up in FACS-sorted repertoires as contaminants. Peaking on day 5 versus 15, the secondary response was faster but weaker.

A process of 5'RACE template switching, which added a universal primer site and UMIs, was used to make TCR cDNA. TCRdb re-called the 5' RACE reads with MiXCR, one entry per CDR3 protein. The sample lists roughly 520,000 distinct CDR3 sequences; 20% to 25% were seen once. Details on this clonotype: What it binds is not known.

Sequencing was performed on PBMCs, taken less than 25 days after the first yellow fever vaccination. This TCR was sampled from a man between 18 and 29 years old who received the YFV17D yellow fever vaccine.

CDR3 in amino acids: CASSALAGGSYEQYF. The CDR3 DNA sequence: TGCGCCAGCAGTGCCCTAGCGGGGGGTTCCTACGAGCAGTACTTC. The V and J genes are TRBV5-1 and TRBJ2-7; 11 bases line up with TRBD2. This CDR3 contains 15 residues. Trimming removed 5 bases from V and 1 base from J; junction bases left unmatched: 5. CDR1 is SGHRS and CDR2 is YFSETQ in the germline V gene.